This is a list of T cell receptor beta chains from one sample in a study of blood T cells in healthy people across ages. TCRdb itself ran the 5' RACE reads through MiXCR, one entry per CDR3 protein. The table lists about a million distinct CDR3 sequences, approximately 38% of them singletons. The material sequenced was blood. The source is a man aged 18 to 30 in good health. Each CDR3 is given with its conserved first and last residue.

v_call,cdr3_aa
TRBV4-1,CASSQVGVVADTQYF
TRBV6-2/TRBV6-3,CASSWDAEAFF
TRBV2,CASRMTGYYEQYF
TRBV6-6,CASTYGDIRRDTQYF
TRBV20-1,CSAREGHTKNIQYF
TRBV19,CASTMGGSQFF
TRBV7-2,CAEGQGAWETQFF
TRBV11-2,CASSLRPYSGGSTDTQYF
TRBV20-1,CSARKEGGRSPLHF
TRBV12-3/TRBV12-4,CASSSPWGGSTDTQYF